The 30 T cell receptor beta chains reported below all come from one sample, sequenced in a study of CD8 T cells in ankylosing spondylitis. TCRdb re-called the 5' RACE reads with MiXCR, one entry per CDR3 protein. The top ten clones hold approximately 16% of a sample with about 160,000 distinct CDR3 sequences, around 8.9% of them seen once. The sequenced sample consisted of blood, either unsorted or a sorted T cell fraction (not recorded which). These receptors were taken from a female donor with ankylosing spondylitis or in good health (not recorded which).

This clonotype was counted many times. This chain joins TRBV7-2 and TRBJ2-1; D uncertain. This CDR3 is built from 12 residues. Looked up from germline, CDR1 is SGHTA and CDR2 is FQGNSA. V was shortened by 5 bases and J by 8 bases, with 10 bases between the two germline ends. The CDR3 nucleotides read TGTGCCAGCAGCCTCCTAATCGATGAGCAGTTCTTC. This codes for CASSLLIDEQFF.

The J gene is TRBJ2-1, the V gene TRBV11-2; D uncertain. Deletions cut 5 bases from V and 14 bases from J, with 13 bases between. The CDR3 has 11 residues. Germline V gene data show CDR1 as SGHAT and CDR2 as FQNNGV. In nucleotides, the CDR3 is TGTGCCAGCAGCCCAGGCATTGGGGAGTTCTTC. This translates into CASSPGIGEFF.

The sample holds a few counts of this clonotype. The V gene is TRBV4-1, the J gene TRBJ2-1, with a weak D call TRBD1 (5 bases). The ends were cut back, 3 bases at V and 1 base at J, with 7 bases in the middle. Germline CDR1 and CDR2: MGHRA and YSYEKL. CDR3 length equals 14 residues. The CDR3 nucleotides read TGCGCCAGCAGCCAGACAGTTTCCTACAATGAGCAGTTCTTC. Amino acids: CASSQTVSYNEQFF.

This clonotype appeared a few times. The genes are TRBV7-8 and TRBJ2-1; 11 nucleotides match TRBD2. Germline CDR1 is SGHVS and CDR2 is FQNEAQ. CDR3 length: 17 amino acids. Trimming removed 1 base from V and 8 bases from J; junction bases left unmatched: 10. CDR3 DNA sequence: TGTGCCAGCAGCTTAGACGTTGCACTAGCGGGAGCGCATGAGCAGTTCTTC. As protein: CASSLDVALAGAHEQFF.

The chain joins TRBV7-8 to TRBJ2-7; 7 bases map to TRBD2. Germline-derived CDR1 and CDR2 are SGHVS and FQNEAQ. This CDR3 contains 14 residues. V gave up 3 bases and J gave up 6 bases; unmatched junction bases: 8. The CDR3: CASSLVAGALEQYF. CDR3 bases: TGTGCCAGCAGCTTGGTGGCGGGAGCTCTCGAGCAGTACTTC. Together with reference TRBV7-8 and TRBJ2-7, the CDR3 gives the full variable domain: GAGVSQSPRYKVAKRGQDVALRCDPISGHVSLFWYQQALGQGPEFLTYFQNEAQLDKSGLPSDRFFAERPEGSVSTLKIQRTQQEDSAVYLCASSLVAGALEQYFGPGTRLTVT.

There are a few counts of this clonotype. The chain links TRBV6-2 or TRBV6-3 to TRBJ2-1, with a tentative D call TRBD2 (6 bases). V shed 6 bases and J shed 0 bases, with 18 bases lying between them. The CDR3 extends over 17 amino acids. Germline V gives CDR1 MNHEY, CDR2 SVGEGT. The CDR3 region is CASSRTVAVSSYNEQFF. The CDR3 nucleotides are TGTGCCAGCAGCAGGACCGTAGCGGTGAGCTCCTACAATGAGCAGTTCTTC.

This clonotype was counted a few times. The V gene is TRBV3-1, the J gene TRBJ2-2; D uncertain. From germline, CDR1 is LGHDT and CDR2 YNNKEL (reference sequence). CDR3 size: 16 residues. Trimming pared 0 bases from V and 6 bases from J, leaving 14 bases between. The CDR3 reads CASSQEGLSAAGELFF. In DNA form, the CDR3 reads TGTGCCAGCAGCCAAGAGGGGTTGAGCGCAGCCGGGGAGCTGTTTTTT.

The V gene is TRBV4-3, the J gene TRBJ1-1; the match to TRBD1 covers 9 bases. CDR1 LGHNA and CDR2 YSLEER come from the germline V gene. The J segment lost 4 bases and the V segment lost 2 bases, leaving 2 bases of the junction unmatched. The CDR3 contains 14 residues. The CDR3 DNA follows: TGCGCCAGCAGCCAAACAGGGGGCTCCACTGAAGCTTTCTTT. Translating it yields CASSQTGGSTEAFF.

This clonotype came up many times. The chain recombines TRBV10-3 with TRBJ2-7; D not resolved. Germline V gene data show CDR1 as ENHRY and CDR2 as SYGVKD. CDR3 length equals 13 residues. Trimming left V 8 bases short and J 5 bases short, with 16 bases between. The CDR3 sequence: CAIGGASGDEQYF. In DNA, the CDR3 is TGTGCCATCGGCGGCGCGTCAGGAGACGAGCAGTACTTC.

This clonotype was seen a few times. This CDR3 is CASSLRGQVTEAFF. The CDR3 nucleotides are TGTGCCAGCAGCTTACGGGGACAGGTCACTGAAGCTTTCTTT. V usage is TRBV7-9 and J usage is TRBJ1-1; 8 positions match TRBD1. Looked up from germline, CDR1 is SEHNR and CDR2 is FQNEAQ (reference sequence). V lost 2 bases and J lost 4; bases outside the gene matches: 3. This CDR3 region has 14 residues.

This clonotype was seen more than once but under ten times. The V gene is TRBV2, the J gene TRBJ1-1, with D perhaps TRBD1 (5 bases). The germline V and J ends were trimmed by 9 bases and 1 base, with 15 bases remaining between them. The CDR3 totals 14 residues. The germline V gene encodes CDR1 SNHLY and CDR2 FYNNEI. The CDR3 is CARPGRGPNTEAFF. The DNA of the CDR3 is TGTGCCAGACCGGGCCGGGGCCCGAACACTGAAGCTTTCTTT.

This clonotype was found a few times. This chain uses TRBV7-2 with TRBJ2-3, with no clear D. Germline lookup yields CDR1 SGHTA and CDR2 FQGNSA. The CDR3 is 12 amino acids. The V and J ends lost 4 bases and 2 bases respectively, with 4 bases between them. The CDR3 protein is CASSWTTDTQYF. In nucleotides, the CDR3 is TGTGCCAGCAGCTGGACCACAGATACGCAGTATTTT.

This clonotype was seen more than once but under ten times. V usage is TRBV19 and J usage is TRBJ2-7; 7 bases are shared with TRBD1. Germline assignment: CDR1 LNHDA and CDR2 SQIVND (reference sequence). The V segment lost 5 bases and the J segment 2 bases; nucleotides outside the gene matches: 18. The CDR3 is 18 residues long. The CDR3 reads CASSARRTTGSNPYEQYF. The CDR3 nucleotides read TGTGCCAGTAGTGCTCGGAGAACGACAGGGAGTAATCCCTACGAGCAGTACTTC. Combining the CDR3 with reference TRBV19 and TRBJ2-7 gives the whole variable domain DGGITQSPKYLFRKEGQNVTLSCEQNLNHDAMYWYRQDPGQGLRLIYYSQIVNDFQKGDIAEGYSVSREKKESFPLTVTSAQKNPTAFYLCASSARRTTGSNPYEQYFGPGTRLTVT.

This sequence joins TRBV6-5 and TRBJ1-1; D unclear. Per germline, CDR1 MNHEY and CDR2 SVGAGI. The CDR3 contains 15 residues. The V gene lost 0 bases and the J gene lost 11 bases, with 19 bases spanning the gap. The CDR3 coding sequence is TGTGCCAGCAGTTACTCCCATCATGATGGAGAGGTCGCTTTCTTT. It codes for CASSYSHHDGEVAFF.

In its sample, this clonotype was seen a few times. The chain couples TRBV7-3 to TRBJ1-1; D call uncertain. The germline CDR1 and CDR2 sequences are SGHTA and FQGTGA. V was shortened by 2 bases and J by 6 bases, with 10 bases between the two germline ends. This CDR3 has 13 residues. CDR3 residues: CASSLVPGAEAFF. CDR3 nucleotides: TGTGCCAGCAGCTTAGTACCAGGCGCTGAAGCTTTCTTT.

The J gene is TRBJ2-3, the V gene TRBV30; TRBD2 matches at 9 bases. Germline V gene lookup returns CDR1 GTSNPN and CDR2 SVGIG (reference sequence). There are 14 residues in the CDR3. The trim removed 3 bases at V and 3 bases at J, leaving 4 bases unmatched. The CDR3 loop reads CAWRVAGVTDTQYF. The CDR3 bases are TGTGCCTGGAGGGTAGCGGGAGTAACAGATACGCAGTATTTT.

This clonotype was found many times. This chain uses TRBV4-3 with TRBJ2-3; 11 bases match TRBD2. This CDR3 has 17 residues. Germline CDR1 is LGHNA and CDR2 is YSLEER. V shed 0 bases and J 9 bases; nucleotides not matched to a gene: 11. CDR3 loop: CASSQDGASGRMGTQYF. In DNA form, the CDR3 reads TGCGCCAGCAGCCAAGATGGGGCTAGCGGGAGGATGGGGACGCAGTATTTT.

This clonotype was seen a few times. The V and J genes are TRBV2 and TRBJ2-2, with 8 bases aligning to TRBD2. With 6 bases clipped from V and 2 bases from J, the junction kept 5 bases outside the gene matches. The CDR3 loop spans 15 amino acids. Germline V gene sequence: CDR1 SNHLY, CDR2 FYNNEI. DNA of the CDR3: TGTGCCAGCAGACCTAGCGGGCGTAACACCGGGGAGCTGTTTTTT. Translated: CASRPSGRNTGELFF.

This clonotype was seen a handful of times. This sequence joins TRBV10-3 and TRBJ2-1; TRBD2 matches at 13 bases. CDR1 is ENHRY and CDR2 is SYGVKD in the germline V gene. The CDR3 runs 14 residues. V lost 6 bases to trimming and J lost 8 bases; unmatched junction nucleotides: 4. DNA of the CDR3: TGTGCCATCAGGAGGACTAGCGGGAGCGATGAGCAGTTCTTC. It translates to CAIRRTSGSDEQFF.

Here the CDR3 DNA reads TGTGCCAGCAGTTTATGGGACAGTGACAATGAGCAGTTCTTC. This encodes CASSLWDSDNEQFF. The rearrangement uses TRBV27 and TRBJ2-1; 7 nucleotides agree with TRBD1. Per the germline V gene, CDR1 is MNHEY and CDR2 is SMNVEV (reference sequence). J gave up 5 bases and V 1 base, and 2 bases lay outside the gene matches. The CDR3 is made up of 14 amino acids.

The rearrangement joins TRBV2 to TRBJ2-7; 7 bases are shared with TRBD1. Germline CDR1 SNHLY, CDR2 FYNNEI. With V trimmed by 10 bases and J by 1 base, 4 bases remained unmatched. The CDR3 has 12 residues. For the CDR3, the DNA is TGTGCCATGGGGACAGAGTCCTACGAGCAGTACTTC. This translates into CAMGTESYEQYF.

The chain carries TRBV11-2 and TRBJ2-7; the D gene is possibly TRBD2 (5 bases). The V end lost 5 bases, the J end lost 4 bases, and 12 bases lay between the germline ends. The germline V gene has CDR1 SGHAT and CDR2 FQNNGV. This CDR3 spans 13 amino acids. The CDR3 DNA follows: TGTGCCAGCAGCCTCAGGCCGGGGTACGAGCAGTACTTC. As protein: CASSLRPGYEQYF. The full variable domain, in which reference TRBV11-2 and TRBJ2-7 provide the parts outside the CDR3, is EAGVAQSPRYKIIEKRQSVAFWCNPISGHATLYWYQQILGQGPKLLIQFQNNGVVDDSQLPKDRFSAERLKGVDSTLKIQPAKLEDSAVYLCASSLRPGYEQYFGPGTRLTVT.

The chain joins TRBV29-1 to TRBJ2-1; 11 bases agree with TRBD2. The CDR3 has 14 amino acids. Germline trimming cut 4 bases from V and 8 bases from J; bases unmatched to any gene: 7. CDR1 is SQVTM and CDR2 is ANQGSEA in the germline V gene. The CDR3 protein is CSVVGSGRAYEQFF. The CDR3 DNA sequence: TGCAGCGTTGTCGGTAGCGGGAGGGCTTATGAGCAGTTCTTC.

The V call is TRBV9, the J call TRBJ1-1; possibly TRBD1 for D (5 bases). CDR1 is SGDLS, CDR2 YYNGEE, per germline. The CDR3 runs to 14 residues. Between the trimmed V and J ends, which lost 0 bases and 6 bases, there was a span of 12 bases. This CDR3 is CASSVGLSGAEAFF. CDR3 bases: TGTGCCAGCAGCGTAGGTTTGTCGGGGGCTGAAGCTTTCTTT.

This clonotype appeared a few times. The DNA for the CDR3 is TGTGCCACCAGTGATTTGCAAATCAGACTAGCGGGAGGGCCATGCCATGAGCAGTTCTTC. Protein: CATSDLQIRLAGGPCHEQFF. The rearrangement links TRBV24-1 to TRBJ2-1, with 14 bases that match TRBD2. The CDR3 length is 20 residues. CDR1 is KGHDR and CDR2 is SFDVKD in the germline V gene. The ends lost 0 bases at V and 8 bases at J; junction bases unmatched: 14.

This clonotype came up many times. The chain carries TRBV29-1 and TRBJ2-1, with 10 bases identical to TRBD2. The CDR3 has 14 amino acids. The germline V gene has CDR1 SQVTM and CDR2 ANQGSEA. The V and J ends lost 5 bases and 7 bases, in that order; junction bases with no gene match: 8. CDR3 region: CSVLPGTSVNEQFF. The DNA of the CDR3 is TGCAGCGTTTTGCCCGGGACTAGCGTTAATGAGCAGTTCTTC.

This clonotype has only a few counts. The rearrangement links TRBV14 to TRBJ1-1; D possibly corresponds to TRBD1 (5 bases). V was clipped by 3 bases and J by 8 bases, with 10 bases between them. The CDR3 has 12 residues. Germline V lookup: CDR1 SGHDN, CDR2 FVKESK. The CDR3 DNA reads as TGTGCCAGCAGCCAGCTGGGGCTCGAAGCTTTCTTT. Translating it yields CASSQLGLEAFF.

This sequence joins TRBV6-5 and TRBJ2-5; maybe TRBD2 (6 bases). This CDR3 has 15 residues. Germline V gene lookup returns CDR1 MNHEY and CDR2 SVGAGI. Trimming took off 4 bases at V and 5 bases at J, with 17 bases between the two ends. In nucleotides, the CDR3 is TGTGCCAGCAGTTTACTCGGAGGGAATGGGGAGACCCAGTACTTC. Translation: CASSLLGGNGETQYF.

The chain uses TRBV7-9 and TRBJ2-1; D may be TRBD2 (7 bases). The CDR3 has 14 residues. Per the germline V gene, CDR1 is SEHNR and CDR2 is FQNEAQ (reference sequence). Deletions cut 5 bases from V and 11 bases from J, with 19 bases between. In DNA, the CDR3 is TGTGCCAGCAGCCTTGGGGGGGCGCAAAGTAAGCAGTTCTTC. Translated, it gives CASSLGGAQSKQFF.

This clonotype showed up many times. CDR3 loop: CASSHDSVAGPYEQYF. CDR3 DNA: TGCGCCAGCAGCCACGACTCGGTGGCGGGACCCTACGAGCAGTACTTC. V and J are TRBV4-3 and TRBJ2-7; D may be TRBD2 (6 bases). Germline-derived CDR1 and CDR2 are LGHNA and YSLEER. The CDR3 loop spans 16 amino acids. Trimming took 3 bases from V and 2 from J, leaving 17 bases between them.